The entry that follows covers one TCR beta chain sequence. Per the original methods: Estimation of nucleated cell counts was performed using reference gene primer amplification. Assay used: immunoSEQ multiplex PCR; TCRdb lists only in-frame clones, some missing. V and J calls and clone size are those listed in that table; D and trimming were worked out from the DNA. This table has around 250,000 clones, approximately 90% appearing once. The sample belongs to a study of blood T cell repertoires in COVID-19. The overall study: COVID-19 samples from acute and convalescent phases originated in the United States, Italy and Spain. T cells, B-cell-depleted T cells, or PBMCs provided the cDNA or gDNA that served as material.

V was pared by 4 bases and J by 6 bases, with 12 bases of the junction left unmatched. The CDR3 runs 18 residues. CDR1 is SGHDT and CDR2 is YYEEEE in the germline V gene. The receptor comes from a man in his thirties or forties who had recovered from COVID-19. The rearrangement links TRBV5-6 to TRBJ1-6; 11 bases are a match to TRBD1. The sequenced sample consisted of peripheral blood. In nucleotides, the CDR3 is TGTGCCAGCAGCGGCTACCTTCCGGGACAGGGGGTTAATTCACCCCTCCACTTT. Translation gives CASSGYLPGQGVNSPLHF.